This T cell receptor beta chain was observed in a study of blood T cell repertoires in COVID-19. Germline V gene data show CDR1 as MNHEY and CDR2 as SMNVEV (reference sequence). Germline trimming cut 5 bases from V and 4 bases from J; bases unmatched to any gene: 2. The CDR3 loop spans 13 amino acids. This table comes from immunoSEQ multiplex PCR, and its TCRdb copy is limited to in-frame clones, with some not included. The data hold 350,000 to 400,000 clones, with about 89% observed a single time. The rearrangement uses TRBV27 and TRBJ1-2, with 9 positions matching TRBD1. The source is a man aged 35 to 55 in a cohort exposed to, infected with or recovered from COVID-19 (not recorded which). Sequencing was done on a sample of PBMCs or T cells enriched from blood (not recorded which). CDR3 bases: TGTGCCAGCAGTCAGGGACAGGGCTATGGCTACACCTTC. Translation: CASSQGQGYGYTF.